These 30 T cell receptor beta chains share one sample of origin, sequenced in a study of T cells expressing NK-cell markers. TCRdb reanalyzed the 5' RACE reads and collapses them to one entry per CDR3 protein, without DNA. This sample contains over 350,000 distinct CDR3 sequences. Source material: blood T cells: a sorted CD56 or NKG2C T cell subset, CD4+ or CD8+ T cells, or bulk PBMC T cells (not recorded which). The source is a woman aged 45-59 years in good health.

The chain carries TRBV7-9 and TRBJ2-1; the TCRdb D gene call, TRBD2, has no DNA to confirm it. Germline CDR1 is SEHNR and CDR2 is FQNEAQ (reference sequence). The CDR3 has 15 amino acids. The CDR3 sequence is CASSPPSGYYNEQFF.

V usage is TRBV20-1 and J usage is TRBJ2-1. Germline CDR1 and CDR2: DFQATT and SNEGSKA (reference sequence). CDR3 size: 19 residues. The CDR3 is CSARDLPTNREGPYNEQFF.

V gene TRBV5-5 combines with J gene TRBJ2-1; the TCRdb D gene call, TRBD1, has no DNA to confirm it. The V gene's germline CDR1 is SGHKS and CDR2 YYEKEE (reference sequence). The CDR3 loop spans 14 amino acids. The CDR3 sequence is CASSFRTEFNEQFF. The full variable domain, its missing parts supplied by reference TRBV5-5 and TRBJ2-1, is DAGVTQSPTHLIKTRGQQVTLRCSPISGHKSVSWYQQVLGQGPQFIFQYYEKEERGRGNFPDRFSARQFPNYSSELNVNALLLGDSALYLCASSFRTEFNEQFFGPGTRLTVL.

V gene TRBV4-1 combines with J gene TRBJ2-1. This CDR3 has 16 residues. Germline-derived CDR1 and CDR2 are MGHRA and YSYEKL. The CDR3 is CASSRFGASSYNEQFF.

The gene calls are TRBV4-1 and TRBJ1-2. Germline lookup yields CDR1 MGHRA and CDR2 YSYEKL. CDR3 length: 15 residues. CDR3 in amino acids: CASSREKGPFRGYTF.

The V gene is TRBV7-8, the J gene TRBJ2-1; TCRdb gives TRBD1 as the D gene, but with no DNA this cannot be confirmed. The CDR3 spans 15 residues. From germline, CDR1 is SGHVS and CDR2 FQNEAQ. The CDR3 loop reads CASLTLRGPYNEQFF.

The CDR3 loop reads CASRSAGGETQYF. The chain recombines TRBV12-3 or TRBV12-4 with TRBJ2-5; TCRdb returns TRBD1, unconfirmable since there is no DNA. The CDR3 covers 13 residues.

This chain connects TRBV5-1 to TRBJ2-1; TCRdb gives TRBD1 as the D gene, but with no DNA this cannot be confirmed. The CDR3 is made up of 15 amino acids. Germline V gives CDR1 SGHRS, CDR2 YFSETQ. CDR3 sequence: CASSLVAGGSPQQFF.

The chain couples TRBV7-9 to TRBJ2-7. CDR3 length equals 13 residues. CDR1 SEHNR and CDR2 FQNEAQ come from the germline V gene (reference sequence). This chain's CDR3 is CASSREASYEQYF.

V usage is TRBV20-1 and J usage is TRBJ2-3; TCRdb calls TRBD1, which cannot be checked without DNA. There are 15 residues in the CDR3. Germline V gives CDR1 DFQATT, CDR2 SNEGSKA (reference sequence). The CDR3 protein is CSAQRGGRGQDTQYF.

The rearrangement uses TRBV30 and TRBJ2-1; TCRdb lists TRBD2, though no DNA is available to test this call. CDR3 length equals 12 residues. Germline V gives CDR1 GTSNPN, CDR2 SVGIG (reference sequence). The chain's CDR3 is CAWTSGSWEQFF.

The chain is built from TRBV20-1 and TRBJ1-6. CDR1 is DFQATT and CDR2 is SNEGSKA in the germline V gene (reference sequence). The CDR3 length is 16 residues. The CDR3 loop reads CSASLSVFQGNSPLHF.

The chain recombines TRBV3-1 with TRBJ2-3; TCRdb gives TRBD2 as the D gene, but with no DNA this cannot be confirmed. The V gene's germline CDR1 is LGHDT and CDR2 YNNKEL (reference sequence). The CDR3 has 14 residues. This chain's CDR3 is CASSQRGGSGTQYF.

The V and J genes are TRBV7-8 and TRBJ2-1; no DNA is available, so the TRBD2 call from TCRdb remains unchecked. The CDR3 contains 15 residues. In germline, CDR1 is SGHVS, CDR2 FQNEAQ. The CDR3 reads CASSFGGLVYNEQFF.

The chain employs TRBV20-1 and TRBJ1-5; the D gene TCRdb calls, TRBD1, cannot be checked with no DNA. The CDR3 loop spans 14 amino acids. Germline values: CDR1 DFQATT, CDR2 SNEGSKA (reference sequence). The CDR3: CSARDRQGVQPQHF.

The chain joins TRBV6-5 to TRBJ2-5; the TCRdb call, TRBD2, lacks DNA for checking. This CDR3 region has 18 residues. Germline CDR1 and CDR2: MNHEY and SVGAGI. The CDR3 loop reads CASSPGLAGGGVQETQYF.

The CDR3 reads CASTRLRTAAYEQYF. The rearrangement uses TRBV25-1 and TRBJ2-7; checking the TCRdb D call of TRBD2 is not possible without DNA. Germline CDR1 reads MGHDK; CDR2 reads SYGVNS. This CDR3 spans 15 amino acids.

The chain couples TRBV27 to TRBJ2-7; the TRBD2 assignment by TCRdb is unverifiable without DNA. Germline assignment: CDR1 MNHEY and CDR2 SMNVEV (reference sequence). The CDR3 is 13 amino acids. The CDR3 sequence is CASSLLQGGEQYF.

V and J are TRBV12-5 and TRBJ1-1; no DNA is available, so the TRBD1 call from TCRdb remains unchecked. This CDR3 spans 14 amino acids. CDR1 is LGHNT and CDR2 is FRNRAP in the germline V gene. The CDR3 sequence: CASAHKDRDTEAFF. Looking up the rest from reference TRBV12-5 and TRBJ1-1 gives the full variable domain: DARVTQTPRHKVTEMGQEVTMRCQPILGHNTVFWYRQTMMQGLELLAYFRNRAPLDDSGMPKDRFSAEMPDATLATLKIQPSEPRDSAVYFCASAHKDRDTEAFFGQGTRLTVV.

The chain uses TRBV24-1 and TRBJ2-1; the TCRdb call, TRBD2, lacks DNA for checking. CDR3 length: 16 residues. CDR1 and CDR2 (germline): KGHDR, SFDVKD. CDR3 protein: CATSDPTGLAGNEQFF.

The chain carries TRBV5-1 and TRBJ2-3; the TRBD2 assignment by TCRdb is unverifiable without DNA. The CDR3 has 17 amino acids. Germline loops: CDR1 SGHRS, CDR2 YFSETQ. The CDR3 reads CASSLAGVGGTLHTQYF.

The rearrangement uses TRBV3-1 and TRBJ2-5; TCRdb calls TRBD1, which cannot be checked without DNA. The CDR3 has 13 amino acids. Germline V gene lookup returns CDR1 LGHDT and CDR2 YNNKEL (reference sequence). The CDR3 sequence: CASSATVLETQYF.

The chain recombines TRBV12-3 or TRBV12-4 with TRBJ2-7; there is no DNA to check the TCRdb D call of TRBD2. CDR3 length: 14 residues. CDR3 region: CASSYGGSSYEQYF.

CDR3 protein: CSASSSGGELFF. The J gene is TRBJ2-2, the V gene TRBV20-1; no DNA is available, so the TRBD2 call from TCRdb remains unchecked. Germline lookup yields CDR1 DFQATT and CDR2 SNEGSKA (reference sequence). The CDR3 extends over 12 amino acids.

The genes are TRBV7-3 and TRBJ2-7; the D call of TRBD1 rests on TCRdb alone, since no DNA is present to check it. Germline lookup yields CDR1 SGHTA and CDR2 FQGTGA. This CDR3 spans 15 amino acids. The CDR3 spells CASSATGTGTYEQYF.

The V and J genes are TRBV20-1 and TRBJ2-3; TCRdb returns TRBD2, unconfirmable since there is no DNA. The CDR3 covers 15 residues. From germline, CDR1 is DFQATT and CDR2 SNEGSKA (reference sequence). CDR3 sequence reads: CSAQIATSGTDTQYF.

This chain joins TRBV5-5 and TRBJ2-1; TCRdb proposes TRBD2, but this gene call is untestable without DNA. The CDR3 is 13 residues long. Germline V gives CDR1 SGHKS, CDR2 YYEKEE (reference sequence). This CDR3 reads CASILAGGWEQFF.

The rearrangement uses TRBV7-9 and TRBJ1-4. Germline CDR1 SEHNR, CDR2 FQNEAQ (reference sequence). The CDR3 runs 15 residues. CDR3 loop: CASSLEETTNEKLFF.

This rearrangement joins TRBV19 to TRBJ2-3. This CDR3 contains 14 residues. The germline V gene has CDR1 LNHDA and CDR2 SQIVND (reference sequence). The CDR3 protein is CASSTVVVTDTQYF.

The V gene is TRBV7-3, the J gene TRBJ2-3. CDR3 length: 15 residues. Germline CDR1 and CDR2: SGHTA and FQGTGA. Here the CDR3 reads CASSLTSATSDTQYF.